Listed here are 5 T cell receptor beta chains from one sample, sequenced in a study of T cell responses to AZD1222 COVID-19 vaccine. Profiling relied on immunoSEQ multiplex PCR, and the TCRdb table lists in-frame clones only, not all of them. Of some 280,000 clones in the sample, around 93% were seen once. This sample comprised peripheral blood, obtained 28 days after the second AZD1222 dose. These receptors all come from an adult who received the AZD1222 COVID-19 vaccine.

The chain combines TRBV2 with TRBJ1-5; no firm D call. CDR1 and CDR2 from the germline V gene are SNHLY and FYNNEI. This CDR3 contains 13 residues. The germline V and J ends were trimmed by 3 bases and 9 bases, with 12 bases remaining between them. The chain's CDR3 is CASSDRQVRPQHF. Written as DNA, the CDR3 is TGTGCCAGCAGTGACCGTCAGGTACGGCCCCAGCATTTT.

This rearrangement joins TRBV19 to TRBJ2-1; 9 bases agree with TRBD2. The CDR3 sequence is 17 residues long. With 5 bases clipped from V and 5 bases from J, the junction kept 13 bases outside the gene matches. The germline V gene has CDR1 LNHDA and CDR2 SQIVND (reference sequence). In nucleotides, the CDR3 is TGTGCCAGTAGTCTTTCCTTTAGGTTAGCGGGAGACAATGAGCAGTTCTTC. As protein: CASSLSFRLAGDNEQFF.

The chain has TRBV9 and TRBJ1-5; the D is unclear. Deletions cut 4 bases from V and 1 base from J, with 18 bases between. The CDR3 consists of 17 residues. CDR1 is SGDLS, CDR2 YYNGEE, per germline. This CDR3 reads CASSSTSRTDSNQPQHF. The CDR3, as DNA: TGTGCCAGCAGCTCAACAAGCCGGACTGACAGCAATCAGCCCCAGCATTTT.

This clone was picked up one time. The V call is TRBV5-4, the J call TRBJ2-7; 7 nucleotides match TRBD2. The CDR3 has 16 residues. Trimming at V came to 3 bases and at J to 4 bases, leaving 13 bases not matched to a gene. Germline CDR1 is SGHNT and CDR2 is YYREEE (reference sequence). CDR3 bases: TGTGCCAGCAGCTGGGGGGGATATGCAGGGCAATACGAGCAGTACTTC. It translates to CASSWGGYAGQYEQYF.

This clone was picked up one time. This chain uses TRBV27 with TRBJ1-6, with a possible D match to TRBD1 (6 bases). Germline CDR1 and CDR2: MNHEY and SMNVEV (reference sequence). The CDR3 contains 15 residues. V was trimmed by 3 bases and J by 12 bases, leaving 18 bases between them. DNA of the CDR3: TGTGCCAGCAGTTTCCAAGGGGGGCATCGTATACCCCTCCACTTT. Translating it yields CASSFQGGHRIPLHF.